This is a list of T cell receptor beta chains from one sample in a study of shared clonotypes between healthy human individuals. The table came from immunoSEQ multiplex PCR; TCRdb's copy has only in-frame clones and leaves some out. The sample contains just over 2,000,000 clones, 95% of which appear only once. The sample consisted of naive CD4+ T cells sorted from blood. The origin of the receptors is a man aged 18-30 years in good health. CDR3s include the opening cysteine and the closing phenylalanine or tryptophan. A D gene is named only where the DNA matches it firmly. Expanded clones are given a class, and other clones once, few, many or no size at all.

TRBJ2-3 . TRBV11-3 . TGTGCCAGCAGCCCCCATCCCTTCGCGACTAGCACAGATACGCAGTATTTT CASSPHPFATSTDTQYF
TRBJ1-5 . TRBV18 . TGTGCCAGCTCTACTGCGGGGGATCAGCCCCAGCATTTT CASSTAGDQPQHF
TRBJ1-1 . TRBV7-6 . TGTGCCAGCAGCTCGGTAGCAGGGGCTGAAGCTTTCTTT CASSSVAGAEAFF
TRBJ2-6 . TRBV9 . TGTGCCAGCAGCCCCCGAGGGGGAACCGGGGCCAACGTCCTGACTTTC CASSPRGGTGANVLTF
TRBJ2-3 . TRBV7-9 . TGTGCCAGCAGCTTAGCGGGCAGGGAAGATACGCAGTATTTT CASSLAGREDTQYF
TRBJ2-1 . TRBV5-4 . TGTGCCAGCAGCTTGGCGGGGATCTACAATGAGCAGTTCTTC CASSLAGIYNEQFF
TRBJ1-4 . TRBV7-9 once TGTGCCAGCAGCTTAGGGACAGATTATAATGAAAAACTGTTTTTT CASSLGTDYNEKLFF
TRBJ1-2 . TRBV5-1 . TGCGCCAGCAGCTTCGGGGAAGTCTATGGCTACACCTTC CASSFGEVYGYTF
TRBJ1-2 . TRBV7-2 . TGTGCCAGCAGCTTTGTGGGGGGCGCGGAGTATGGCTACACCTTC CASSFVGGAEYGYTF
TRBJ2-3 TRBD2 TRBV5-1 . TGCGCCAGCAGCGCACGGACTAGCGGAAGCACAGATACGCAGTATTTT CASSARTSGSTDTQYF
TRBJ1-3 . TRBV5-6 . TGTGCCAGCAGCTCCGGCGGTATAGGAAACACCATATATTTT CASSSGGIGNTIYF
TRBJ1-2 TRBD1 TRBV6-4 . TGTGCCAGCAGTGACTCCGGACAGGGGAGCTATGGCTACACCTTC CASSDSGQGSYGYTF
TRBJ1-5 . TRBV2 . TGTGCCAGCAGTGAAAAGGGATGGCAGCTCAGGGCCAATCAGCCCCAGCATTTT CASSEKGWQLRANQPQHF
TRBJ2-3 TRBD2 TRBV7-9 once TGTGCCAGCAGCAACAGCGGGACTAGCGACACAGATACGCAGTATTTT CASSNSGTSDTDTQYF
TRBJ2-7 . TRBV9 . TGTGCCAGCAGCGTAGGGGAGAGTTCCTACGAGCAGTACTTC CASSVGESSYEQYF
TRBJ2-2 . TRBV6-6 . TGTGCCAGCAGTTCTCTAGCCCCCCACGGGGAGCTGTTTTTT CASSSLAPHGELFF
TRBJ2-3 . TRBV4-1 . TGCGCCAGCAGCCAAGGAGAGGGGGTGAGCACAGATACGCAGTATTTT CASSQGEGVSTDTQYF
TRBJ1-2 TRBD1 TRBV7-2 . TGTGCCGGAGGGCAGGGGGCTTCGGGGAACTGGCGGAACTATGGCTACACCTTC CAGGQGASGNWRNYGYTF
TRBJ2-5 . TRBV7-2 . TGTGCCAGCAGCCGAAAAGAACTCGGCCAAGAGACCCAGTACTTC CASSRKELGQETQYF
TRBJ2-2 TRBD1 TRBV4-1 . TGCGCCAGCAGCCAAGGGACAGGGGGCACCGGGGAGCTGTTTTTT CASSQGTGGTGELFF
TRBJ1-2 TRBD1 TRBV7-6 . TGTGCCAGCAGCTTAGGATCGGGACAGGGGGCTGGCTACACCTTC CASSLGSGQGAGYTF
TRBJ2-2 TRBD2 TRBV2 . TGTGCCAGCAGTCCTGAGTCGGGAGGGACCGGGGAGCTGTTTTTT CASSPESGGTGELFF
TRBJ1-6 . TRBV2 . TGTGCCAGCAGGCAGACATATAATTCACCCCTCCACTTT CASRQTYNSPLHF
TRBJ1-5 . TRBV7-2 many TGTGCCAGCAGCTTACCGAATCAGCCCCAGCATTTT CASSLPNQPQHF
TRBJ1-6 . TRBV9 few TGTGCCAGCAGCGTAGGGGACAAAAATTCACCCCTCCACTTT CASSVGDKNSPLHF
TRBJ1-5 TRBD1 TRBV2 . TGTGCCAGCAGTGACAGGGGGCGGCAGCCCCAGCATTTT CASSDRGRQPQHF
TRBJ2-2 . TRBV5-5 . TGTGCCAGCAGCCCCGCAGGGGTGAACACCGGGGAGCTGTTTTTT CASSPAGVNTGELFF